This T cell receptor beta chain was sequenced in a study of T cells in Graves' hyperthyroidism and ophthalmopathy. Germline values: CDR1 MDHEN, CDR2 SYDVKM. The CDR3 runs 17 residues. Trimming cost V 5 bases and J 10 bases; bases outside gene matches: 19. This clonotype has at least ten counts. Amplification of TCR beta CDR3 regions used RNA as the template. TCR CDR3 underwent first-round RT-PCR with the HTBI primer set. Via MiXCR, TCRdb re-called the multiplex PCR reads, giving one row per CDR3 protein. The sample consists of more than 350,000 distinct CDR3 sequences, about 14% of them appearing once.

The chain joins TRBV28 to TRBJ2-3; the match to TRBD2 covers 9 bases. Sequenced sample: blood. The source of this sequence is a woman aged 30 to 39 with Graves' ophthalmopathy. The CDR3 bases are TGTGCCAGCAGTCCCCCGACTAGCGGCAGGCCTTGGGGGTCGCAGTATTTT. Protein product: CASSPPTSGRPWGSQYF.